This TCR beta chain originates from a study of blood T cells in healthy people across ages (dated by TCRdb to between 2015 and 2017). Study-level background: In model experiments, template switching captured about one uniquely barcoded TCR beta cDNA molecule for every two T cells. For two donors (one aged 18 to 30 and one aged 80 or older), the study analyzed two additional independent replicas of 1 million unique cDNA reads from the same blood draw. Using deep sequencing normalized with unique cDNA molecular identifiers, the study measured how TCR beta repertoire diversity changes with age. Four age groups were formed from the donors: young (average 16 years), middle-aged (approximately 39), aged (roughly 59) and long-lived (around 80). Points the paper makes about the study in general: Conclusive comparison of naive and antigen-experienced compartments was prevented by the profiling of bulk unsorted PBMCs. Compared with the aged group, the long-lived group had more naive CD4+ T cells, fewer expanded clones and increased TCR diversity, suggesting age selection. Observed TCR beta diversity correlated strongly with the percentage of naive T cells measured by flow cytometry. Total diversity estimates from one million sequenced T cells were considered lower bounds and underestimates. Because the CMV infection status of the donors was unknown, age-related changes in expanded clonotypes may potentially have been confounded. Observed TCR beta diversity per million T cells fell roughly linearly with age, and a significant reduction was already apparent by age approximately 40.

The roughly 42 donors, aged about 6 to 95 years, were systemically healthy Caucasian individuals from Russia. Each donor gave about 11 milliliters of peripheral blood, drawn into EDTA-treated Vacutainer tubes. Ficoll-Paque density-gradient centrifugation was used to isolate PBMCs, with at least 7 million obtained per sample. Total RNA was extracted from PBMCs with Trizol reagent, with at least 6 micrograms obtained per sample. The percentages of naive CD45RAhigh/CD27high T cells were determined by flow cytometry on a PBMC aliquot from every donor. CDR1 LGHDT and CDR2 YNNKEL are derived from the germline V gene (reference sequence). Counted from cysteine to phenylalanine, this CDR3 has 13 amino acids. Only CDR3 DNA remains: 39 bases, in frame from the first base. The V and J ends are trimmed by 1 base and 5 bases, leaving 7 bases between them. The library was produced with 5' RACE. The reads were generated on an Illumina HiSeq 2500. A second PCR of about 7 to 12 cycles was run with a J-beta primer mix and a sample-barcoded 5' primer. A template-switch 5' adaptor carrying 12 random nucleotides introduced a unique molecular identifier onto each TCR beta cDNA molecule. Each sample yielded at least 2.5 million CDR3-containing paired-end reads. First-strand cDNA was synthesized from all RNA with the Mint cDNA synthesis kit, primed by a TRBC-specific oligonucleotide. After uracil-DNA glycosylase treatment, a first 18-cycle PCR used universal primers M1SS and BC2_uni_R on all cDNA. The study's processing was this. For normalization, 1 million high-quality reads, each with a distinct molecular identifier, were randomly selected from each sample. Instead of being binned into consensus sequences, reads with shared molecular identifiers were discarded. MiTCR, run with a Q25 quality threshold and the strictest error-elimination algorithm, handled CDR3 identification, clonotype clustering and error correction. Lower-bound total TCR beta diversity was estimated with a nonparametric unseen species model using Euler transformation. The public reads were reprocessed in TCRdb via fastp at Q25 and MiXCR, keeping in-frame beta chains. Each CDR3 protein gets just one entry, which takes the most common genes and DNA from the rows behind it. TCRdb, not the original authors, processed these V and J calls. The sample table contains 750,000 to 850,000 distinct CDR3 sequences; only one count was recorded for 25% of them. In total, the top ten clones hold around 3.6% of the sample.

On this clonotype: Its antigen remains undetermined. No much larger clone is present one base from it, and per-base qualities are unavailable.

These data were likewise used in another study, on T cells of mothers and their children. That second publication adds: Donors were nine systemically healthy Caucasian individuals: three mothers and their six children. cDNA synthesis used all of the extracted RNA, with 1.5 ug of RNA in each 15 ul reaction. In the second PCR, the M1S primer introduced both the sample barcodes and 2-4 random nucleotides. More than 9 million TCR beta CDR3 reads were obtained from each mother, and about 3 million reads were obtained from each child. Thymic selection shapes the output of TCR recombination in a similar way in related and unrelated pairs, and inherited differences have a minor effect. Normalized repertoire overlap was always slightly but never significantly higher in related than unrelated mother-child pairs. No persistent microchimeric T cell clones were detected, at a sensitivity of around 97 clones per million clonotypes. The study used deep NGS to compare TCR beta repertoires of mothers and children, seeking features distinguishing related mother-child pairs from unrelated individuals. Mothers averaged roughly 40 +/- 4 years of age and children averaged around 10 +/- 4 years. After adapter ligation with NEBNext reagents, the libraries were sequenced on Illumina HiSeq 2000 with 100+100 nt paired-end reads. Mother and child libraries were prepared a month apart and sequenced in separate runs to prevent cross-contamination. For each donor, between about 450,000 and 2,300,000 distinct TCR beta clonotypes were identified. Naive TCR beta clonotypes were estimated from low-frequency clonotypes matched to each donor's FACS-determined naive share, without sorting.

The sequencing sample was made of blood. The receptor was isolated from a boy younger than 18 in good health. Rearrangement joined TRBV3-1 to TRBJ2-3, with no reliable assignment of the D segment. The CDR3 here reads CASSQAHVDTQYF. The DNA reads TGTGCCAGCAGCCAAGCGCATGTAGATACGCAGTATTTT.